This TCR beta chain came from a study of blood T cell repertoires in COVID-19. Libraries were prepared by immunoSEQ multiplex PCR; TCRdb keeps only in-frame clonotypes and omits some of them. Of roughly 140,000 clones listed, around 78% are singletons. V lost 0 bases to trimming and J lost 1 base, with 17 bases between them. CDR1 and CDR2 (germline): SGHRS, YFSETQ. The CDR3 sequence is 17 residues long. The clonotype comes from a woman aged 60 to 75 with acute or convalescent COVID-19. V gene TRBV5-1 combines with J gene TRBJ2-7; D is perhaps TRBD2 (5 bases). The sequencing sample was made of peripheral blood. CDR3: CASSLAALSGVSYEQYF. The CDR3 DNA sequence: TGCGCCAGCAGCTTGGCGGCTCTGAGCGGAGTATCCTACGAGCAGTACTTC. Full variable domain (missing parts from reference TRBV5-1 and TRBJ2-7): KAGVTQTPRYLIKTRGQQVTLSCSPISGHRSVSWYQQTPGQGLQFLFEYFSETQRNKGNFPGRFSGRQFSNSRSEMNVSTLELGDSALYLCASSLAALSGVSYEQYFGPGTRLTVT.